This TCR beta chain was captured in a study of cytomegalovirus exposure and HLA in healthy donors. The CDR3 length is 14 residues. Germline V gene lookup returns CDR1 LGHNA and CDR2 YSLEER. Losses at the gene ends were 6 bases for V and 2 bases for J; bases not matched to a gene: 4. The PCR ran on 60 Vbeta and 13 Jbeta primers. Only in-frame clones appear in the TCRdb table, and some are missing; sequencing was by immunoSEQ multiplex PCR. Among some 100,000 clones listed, over 70% were seen once. Whole-study results and caveats: The study designated roughly 160 TCR beta chains cytomegalovirus-associated.

About this clone: Its antigen is undetermined.

The receptor was derived from a girl aged 2-15 years in good health and CMV-seropositive. The V call is TRBV4-3, the J call TRBJ2-3; 8 nucleotides line up with TRBD1. Sequencing was done on a sample of PBMCs. CDR3 loop: CASRGDRNTDTQYF. CDR3 DNA sequence: TGCGCCAGCAGAGGGGACAGGAACACAGATACGCAGTATTTT.